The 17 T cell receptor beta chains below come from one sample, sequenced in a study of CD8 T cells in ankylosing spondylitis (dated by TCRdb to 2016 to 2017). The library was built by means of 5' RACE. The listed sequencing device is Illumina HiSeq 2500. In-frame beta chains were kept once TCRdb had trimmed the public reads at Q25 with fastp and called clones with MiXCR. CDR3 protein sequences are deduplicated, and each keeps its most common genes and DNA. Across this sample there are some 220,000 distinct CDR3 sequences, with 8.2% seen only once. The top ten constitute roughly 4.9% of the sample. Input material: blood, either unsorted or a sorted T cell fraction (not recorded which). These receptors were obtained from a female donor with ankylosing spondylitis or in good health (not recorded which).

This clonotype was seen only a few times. The CDR3 nucleotides are TGTGCCTGGAGCCTAAGACTAGGGTATGAGCAGTTCTTC. Residues: CAWSLRLGYEQFF. The V and J genes are TRBV30 and TRBJ2-1; possible D gene TRBD2, 6 bases. Germline lookup yields CDR1 GTSNPN and CDR2 SVGIG (reference sequence). V lost 3 bases and J 8 bases, leaving 14 bases between the germline ends. The CDR3 has 13 amino acids.

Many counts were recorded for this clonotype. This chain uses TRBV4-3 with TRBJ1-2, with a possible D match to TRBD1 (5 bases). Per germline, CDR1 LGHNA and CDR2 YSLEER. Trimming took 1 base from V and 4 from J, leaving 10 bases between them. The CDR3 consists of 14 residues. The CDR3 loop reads CASSQGGGSYGYTF. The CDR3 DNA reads TGCGCCAGCAGCCAAGGGGGGGGGAGCTATGGCTACACCTTC.

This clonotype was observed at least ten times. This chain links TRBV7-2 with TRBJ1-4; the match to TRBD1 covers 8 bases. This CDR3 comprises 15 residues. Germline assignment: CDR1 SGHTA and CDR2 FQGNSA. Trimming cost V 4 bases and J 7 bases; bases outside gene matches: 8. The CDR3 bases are TGTGCCAGCAGCTCCCCAGGGGGCGTTGGTGAAAAACTGTTTTTT. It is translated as CASSSPGGVGEKLFF.

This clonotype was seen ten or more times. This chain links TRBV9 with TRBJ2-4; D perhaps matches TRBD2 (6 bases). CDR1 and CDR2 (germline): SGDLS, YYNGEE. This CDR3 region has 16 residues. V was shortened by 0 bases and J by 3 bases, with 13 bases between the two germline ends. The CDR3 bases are TGTGCCAGCAGCGTAGGACCTAGCGCTGACAAAAACATTCAGTACTTC. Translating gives CASSVGPSADKNIQYF.

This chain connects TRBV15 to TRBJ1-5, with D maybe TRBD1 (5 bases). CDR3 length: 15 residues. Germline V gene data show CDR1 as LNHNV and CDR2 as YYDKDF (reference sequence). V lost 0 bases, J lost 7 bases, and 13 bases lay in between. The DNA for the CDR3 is TGTGCCACCAGCAGAGATGAGTCCGGGGGACAGCCCCAGCATTTT. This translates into CATSRDESGGQPQHF. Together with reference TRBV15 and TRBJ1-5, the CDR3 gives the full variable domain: DAMVIQNPRYQVTQFGKPVTLSCSQTLNHNVMYWYQQKSSQAPKLLFHYYDKDFNNEADTPDNFQSRRPNTSFCFLDIRSPGLGDTAMYLCATSRDESGGQPQHFGDGTRLSIL.

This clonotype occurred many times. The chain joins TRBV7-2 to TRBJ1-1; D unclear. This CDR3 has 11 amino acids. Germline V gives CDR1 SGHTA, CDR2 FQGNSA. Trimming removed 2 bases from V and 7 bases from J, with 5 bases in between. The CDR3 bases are TGTGCCAGCAGCTTACAGGTTGAAGCTTTCTTT. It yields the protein CASSLQVEAFF.

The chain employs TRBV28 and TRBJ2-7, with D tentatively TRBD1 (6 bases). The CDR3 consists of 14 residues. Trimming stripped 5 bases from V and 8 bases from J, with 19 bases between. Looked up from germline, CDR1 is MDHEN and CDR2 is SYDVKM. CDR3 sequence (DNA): TGTGCCAGCAGTACGACCGGGACACTGGACCAGCAGTACTTC. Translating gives CASSTTGTLDQQYF.

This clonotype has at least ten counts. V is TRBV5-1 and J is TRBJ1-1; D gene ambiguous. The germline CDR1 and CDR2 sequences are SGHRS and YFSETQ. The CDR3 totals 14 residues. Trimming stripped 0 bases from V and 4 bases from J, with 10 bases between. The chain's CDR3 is CASSLGGRVTEAFF. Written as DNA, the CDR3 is TGCGCCAGCAGCTTGGGGGGAAGGGTCACTGAAGCTTTCTTT. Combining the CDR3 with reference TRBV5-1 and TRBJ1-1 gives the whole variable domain KAGVTQTPRYLIKTRGQQVTLSCSPISGHRSVSWYQQTPGQGLQFLFEYFSETQRNKGNFPGRFSGRQFSNSRSEMNVSTLELGDSALYLCASSLGGRVTEAFFGQGTRLTVV.

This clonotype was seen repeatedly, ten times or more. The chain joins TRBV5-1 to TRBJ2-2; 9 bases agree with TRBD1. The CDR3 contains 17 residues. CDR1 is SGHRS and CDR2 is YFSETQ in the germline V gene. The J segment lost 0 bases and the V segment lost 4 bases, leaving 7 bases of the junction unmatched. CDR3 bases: TGCGCCAGCAGCCTAGGACAGGGGAGACCGAACACCGGGGAGCTGTTTTTT. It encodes CASSLGQGRPNTGELFF.

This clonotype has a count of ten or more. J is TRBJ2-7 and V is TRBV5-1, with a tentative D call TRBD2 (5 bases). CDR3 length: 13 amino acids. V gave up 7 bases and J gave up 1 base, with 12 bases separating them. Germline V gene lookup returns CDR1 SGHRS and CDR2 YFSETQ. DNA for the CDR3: TGCGCCAGCCAAGGACTGGCATCCTACGAGCAGTACTTC. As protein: CASQGLASYEQYF.

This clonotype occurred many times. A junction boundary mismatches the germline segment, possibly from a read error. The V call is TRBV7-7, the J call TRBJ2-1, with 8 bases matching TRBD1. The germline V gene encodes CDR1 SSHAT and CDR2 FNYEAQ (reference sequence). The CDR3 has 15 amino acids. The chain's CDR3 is CASSTGTGLYNEQFF. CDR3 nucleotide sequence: TGTGCTAGCAGCACCGGGACAGGCCTCTACAATGAGCAGTTCTTC.

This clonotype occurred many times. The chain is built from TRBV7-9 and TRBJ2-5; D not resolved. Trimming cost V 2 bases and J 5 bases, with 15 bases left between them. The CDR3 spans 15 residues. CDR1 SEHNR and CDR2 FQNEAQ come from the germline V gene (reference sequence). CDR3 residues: CASSLRAGHAETQYF. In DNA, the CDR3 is TGTGCCAGCAGCTTACGAGCCGGGCATGCGGAGACCCAGTACTTC.

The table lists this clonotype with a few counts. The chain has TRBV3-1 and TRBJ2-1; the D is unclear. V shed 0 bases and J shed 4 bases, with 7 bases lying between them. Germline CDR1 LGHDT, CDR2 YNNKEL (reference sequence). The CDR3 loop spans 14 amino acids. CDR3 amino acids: CASSQDVSYNEQFF. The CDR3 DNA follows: TGTGCCAGCAGCCAAGACGTCTCTTACAATGAGCAGTTCTTC.

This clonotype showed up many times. The CDR3 here is CASSLGGRWDRKFF. The CDR3 DNA reads as TGTGCCAGCAGTCTCGGGGGGAGGTGGGACCGAAAGTTCTTC. V and J are TRBV28 and TRBJ2-1; 7 bases map to TRBD2. The J segment lost 14 bases and the V segment lost 5 bases, leaving 15 bases of the junction unmatched. The CDR3 totals 14 residues. From germline, CDR1 is MDHEN and CDR2 SYDVKM.

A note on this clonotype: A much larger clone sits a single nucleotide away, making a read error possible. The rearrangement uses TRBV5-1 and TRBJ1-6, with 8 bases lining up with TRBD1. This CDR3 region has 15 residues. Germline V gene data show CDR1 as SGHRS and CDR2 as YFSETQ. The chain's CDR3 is CASNLVGRGQSPLHF. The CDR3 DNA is TGCGCCAGCAACTTGGTGGGCAGGGGGCAGTCACCCCTCCACTTT. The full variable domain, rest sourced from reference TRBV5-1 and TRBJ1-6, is KAGVTQTPRYLIKTRGQQVTLSCSPISGHRSVSWYQQTPGQGLQFLFEYFSETQRNKGNFPGRFSGRQFSNSRSEMNVSTLELGDSALYLCASNLVGRGQSPLHFGNGTRLTVT.

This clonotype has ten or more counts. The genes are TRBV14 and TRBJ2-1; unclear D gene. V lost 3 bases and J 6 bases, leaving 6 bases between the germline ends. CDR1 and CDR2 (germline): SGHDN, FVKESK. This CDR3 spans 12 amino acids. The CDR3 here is CASSHFGNEQFF. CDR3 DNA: TGTGCCAGCAGCCATTTCGGCAATGAGCAGTTCTTC.

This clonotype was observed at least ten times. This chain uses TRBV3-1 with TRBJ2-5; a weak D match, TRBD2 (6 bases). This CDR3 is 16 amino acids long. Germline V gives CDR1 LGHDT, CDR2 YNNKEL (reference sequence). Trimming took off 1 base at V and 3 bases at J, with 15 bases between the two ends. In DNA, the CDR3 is TGTGCCAGCAGCCAAGCAAATGCGGGATCGGAAGAGACCCAGTACTTC. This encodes CASSQANAGSEETQYF.